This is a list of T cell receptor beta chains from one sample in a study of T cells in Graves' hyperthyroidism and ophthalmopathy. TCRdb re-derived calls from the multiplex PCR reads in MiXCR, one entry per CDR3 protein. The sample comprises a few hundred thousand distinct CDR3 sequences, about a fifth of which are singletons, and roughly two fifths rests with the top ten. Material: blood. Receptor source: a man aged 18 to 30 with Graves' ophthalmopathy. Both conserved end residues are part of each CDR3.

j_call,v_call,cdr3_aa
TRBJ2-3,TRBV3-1,CASSQEGYRTSGGRWVDTQYF
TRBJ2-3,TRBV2,CASRQKLGTSFATQYF
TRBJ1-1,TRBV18,CAGSPWVPTEAFF
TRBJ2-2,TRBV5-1,CASSWPETGGTGELFF
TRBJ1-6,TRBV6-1,CASSVDGGQGNSPLHF
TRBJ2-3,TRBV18,CASSPYPDSTDTQYF
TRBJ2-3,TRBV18,CASSPARYTDTQYF
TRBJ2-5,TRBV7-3,CASSLTGGQETQYF
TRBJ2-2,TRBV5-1,CASSSRTWTGRDTGELFF
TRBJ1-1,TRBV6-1,CASTHASQFPEAFF
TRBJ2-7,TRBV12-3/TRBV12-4,CASSDPGLAGGRGHEQYF
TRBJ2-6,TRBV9,CASSPPGGANVLTF
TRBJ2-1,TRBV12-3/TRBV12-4,CASSLPGAPANEQFF
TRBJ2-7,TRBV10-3,CAISETSGGNVYEQYF
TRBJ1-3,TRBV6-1,CASRFREDSGNTIYF
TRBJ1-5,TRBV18,CASSPRDSRLQPQHF